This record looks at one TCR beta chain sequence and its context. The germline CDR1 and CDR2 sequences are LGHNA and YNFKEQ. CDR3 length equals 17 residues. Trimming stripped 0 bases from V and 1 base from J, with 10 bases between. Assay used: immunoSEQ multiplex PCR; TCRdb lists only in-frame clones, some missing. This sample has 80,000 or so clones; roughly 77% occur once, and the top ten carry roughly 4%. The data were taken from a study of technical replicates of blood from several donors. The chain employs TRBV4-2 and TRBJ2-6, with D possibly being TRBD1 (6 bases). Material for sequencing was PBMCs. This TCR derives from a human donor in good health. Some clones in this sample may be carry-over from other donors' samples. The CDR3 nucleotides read TGTGCCAGCAGCCAAGAGTCGAGGGGGTCTGGGGCCAACGTCCTGACTTTC. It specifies CASSQESRGSGANVLTF.